The sequence of this T cell receptor (beta chain) was determined in a study of blood T cell repertoires in COVID-19. Looking at the study overall: Donors in the United States, Italy and Spain gave samples during acute or convalescent COVID-19.

This clone appeared once. Germline-derived CDR1 and CDR2 are SGHAT and FQNNGV. Germline trimming cut 3 bases from V and 2 bases from J; bases unmatched to any gene: 7. The CDR3 loop spans 16 amino acids. Study processing details: Reference gene primers were amplified, and this amplification served to estimate nucleated cell counts. The method was immunoSEQ multiplex PCR; TCRdb's version includes in-frame clones alone and lacks a portion of them. The D gene and trimming were derived from the DNA, and the V and J assignments and clone size from that table. The sample yields fewer than 250,000 clones, approximately 86% seen once.

This chain connects TRBV11-2 to TRBJ2-3; TRBD2 agrees at 8 bases. The specimen sequenced was peripheral blood. The sequence derives from a man aged 30 to 45 with acute or convalescent COVID-19. This CDR3 reads CASSLVAGRSTDTQYF. CDR3 bases: TGTGCCAGCAGCTTGGTAGCGGGGAGATCCACAGATACGCAGTATTTT.